This is a list of T cell receptor beta chains from one sample in a study of vaccination and CD4 T cells after COVID-19. TCRdb fed the PCR reads into MiXCR, producing one record per CDR3 protein. The sample includes 20,000 to 25,000 distinct CDR3 sequences, 45% to 60% of them seen just once. What these receptors recognize is not known. The sequencing input was CD4+ T cells from blood, cultured in vitro. The source is a human donor who had recovered from COVID-19. Each CDR3 is given with its conserved first and last residue.

TRBV7-3 | 13 | CASSRSVQETQYF
TRBV5-1 | 14 | CASSSRTVTGEQYF
TRBV19 | 14 | CASSMGLGNTEAFF
TRBV20-1 | 12 | CSAPLQGNTIYF
TRBV7-9 | 12 | CASSPWGDGYTF
TRBV7-2 | 15 | CASSLNAPQTGELFF
TRBV5-4 | 15 | CASSFRSGAAVTQYF
TRBV29-1 | 15 | CSVSPDREHPYGYTF
TRBV7-3 | 14 | CASSLTTSGDIQYF
TRBV6-2/TRBV6-3 | 12 | CASSPNTGELFF
TRBV4-1 | 15 | CASSQVSGISYGYTF
TRBV24-1 | 16 | CATSESDRGAFGELFF
TRBV12-3/TRBV12-4 | 13 | CASTPRENTEAFF
TRBV9 | 13 | CASSPTVYGELFF
TRBV10-2 | 13 | CASSVSRSNEQFF
TRBV30 | 12 | CAWDRGGGGYTF
TRBV15 | 14 | CATSREGTAYGYTF
TRBV5-4 | 16 | CASSHGQGANTGELFF
TRBV28 | 14 | CASTPGGANTEAFF
TRBV5-1 | 13 | CASSSENTGELFF
TRBV27 | 16 | CASRLIWDSSSYEQYF
TRBV27 | 13 | CASSSQGNYGYTF
TRBV30 | 15 | CAWSWGGARQETQYF
TRBV20-1 | 17 | CSARPTSGTGNDFEQYF
TRBV3-1 | 15 | CASSSGTWVVNEQFF
TRBV18 | 15 | CASSLGLAWFNEQFF
TRBV9 | 14 | CASSVDSVTDTQYF
TRBV7-9 | 15 | CASSFGLAGGKEQYF
TRBV7-9 | 14 | CASSFLDKETEAFF
TRBV9 | 15 | CASSVDGNSYNEQFF
TRBV10-1 | 17 | CASSAGQGRSGANVLTF
TRBV20-1 | 17 | CSARDRQGYAGANVLTF
TRBV5-4 | 14 | CASSLVGQGKGYTF
TRBV20-1 | 14 | CSARGGGADEKLFF
TRBV6-1 | 15 | CASRSGSTGGYEQYF
TRBV7-8 | 13 | CASSLGGTDEQYF
TRBV27 | 14 | CASSFLDREGTLHF
TRBV7-9 | 14 | CASSFVGGLQGYTF
TRBV20-1 | 16 | CSARARGTVSTDTQYF
TRBV7-2 | 15 | CASSLGQGAFYGYTF
TRBV28 | 14 | CASSLGQWNEKLFF
TRBV20-1 | 15 | CSARGLGSRTDTQYF
TRBV12-3/TRBV12-4 | 16 | CASSFQGASGNQPQHF
TRBV7-9 | 13 | CASSDPRADTQYF
TRBV11-2 | 14 | CASSSRRGNYGYTF
TRBV2 | 13 | CASSVGINTEAFF
TRBV30 | 14 | CAWRRGGPSYEQYF
TRBV10-3 | 15 | CAISDPDGYNQPQHF
TRBV10-3 | 14 | CAIRGDRERNTIYF
TRBV7-3 | 14 | CASSGGSGTDTQYF
TRBV30 | 11 | CAWSTYLEQYF
TRBV28 | 16 | CASRATDFGYNQPQHF
TRBV20-1 | 14 | CSARDSGKYYEQYF
TRBV5-4 | 13 | CASSLVGTDTQYF